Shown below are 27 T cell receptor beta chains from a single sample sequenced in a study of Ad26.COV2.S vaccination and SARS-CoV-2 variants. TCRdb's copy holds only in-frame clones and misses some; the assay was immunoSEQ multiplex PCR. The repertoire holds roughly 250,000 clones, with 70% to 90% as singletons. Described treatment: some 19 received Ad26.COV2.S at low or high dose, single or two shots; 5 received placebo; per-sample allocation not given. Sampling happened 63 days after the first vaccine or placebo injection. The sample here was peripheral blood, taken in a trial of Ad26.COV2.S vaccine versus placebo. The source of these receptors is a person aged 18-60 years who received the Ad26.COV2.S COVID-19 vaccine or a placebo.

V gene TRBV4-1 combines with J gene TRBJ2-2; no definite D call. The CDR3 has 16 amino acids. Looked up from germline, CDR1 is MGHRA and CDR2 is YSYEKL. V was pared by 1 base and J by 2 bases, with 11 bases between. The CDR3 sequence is CASSQGITRNTGELFF. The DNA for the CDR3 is TGCGCCAGCAGCCAAGGAATAACACGAAACACCGGGGAGCTGTTTTTT.

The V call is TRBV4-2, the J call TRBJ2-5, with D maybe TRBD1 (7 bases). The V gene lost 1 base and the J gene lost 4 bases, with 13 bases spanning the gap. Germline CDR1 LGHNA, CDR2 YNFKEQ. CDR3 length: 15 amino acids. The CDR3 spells CASSQGARGAETQYF. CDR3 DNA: TGTGCCAGCAGCCAAGGGGCCAGGGGGGCAGAGACCCAGTACTTC.

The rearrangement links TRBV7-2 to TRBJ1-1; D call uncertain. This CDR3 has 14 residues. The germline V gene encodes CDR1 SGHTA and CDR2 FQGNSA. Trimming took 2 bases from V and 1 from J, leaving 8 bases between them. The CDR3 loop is CASSLSHQNTEAFF. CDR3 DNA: TGTGCCAGCAGCTTAAGTCACCAGAACACTGAAGCTTTCTTT.

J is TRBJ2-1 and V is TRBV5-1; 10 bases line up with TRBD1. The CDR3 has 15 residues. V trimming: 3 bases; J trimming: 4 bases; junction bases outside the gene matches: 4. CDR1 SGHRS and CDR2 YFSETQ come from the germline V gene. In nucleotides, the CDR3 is TGCGCCAGCAGCTATGCGGGACAGGGGTACAATGAGCAGTTCTTC. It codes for CASSYAGQGYNEQFF.

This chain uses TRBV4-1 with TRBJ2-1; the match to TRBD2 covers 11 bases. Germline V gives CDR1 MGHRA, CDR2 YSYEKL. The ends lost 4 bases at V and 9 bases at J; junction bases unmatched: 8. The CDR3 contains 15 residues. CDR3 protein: CASSRVSGRASEQFF. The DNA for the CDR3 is TGCGCCAGCAGCCGGGTTAGCGGGAGGGCCAGTGAGCAGTTCTTC.

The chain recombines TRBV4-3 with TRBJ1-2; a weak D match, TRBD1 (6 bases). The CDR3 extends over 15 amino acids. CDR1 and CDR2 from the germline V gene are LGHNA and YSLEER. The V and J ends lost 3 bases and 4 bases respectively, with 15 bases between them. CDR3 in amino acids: CASSQTIQGTYGYTF. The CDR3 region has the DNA TGCGCCAGCAGCCAGACCATACAGGGTACCTATGGCTACACCTTC.

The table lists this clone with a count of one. For the CDR3, the DNA is TGCGCCAGCAGCCATACAGCCGGCAGTTTCGCCTACGAGCAGTACTTC. This sequence encodes CASSHTAGSFAYEQYF. The chain has TRBV4-1 and TRBJ2-7; no firm D call. Germline CDR1 MGHRA, CDR2 YSYEKL. Trimming cost V 3 bases and J 2 bases, with 17 bases left between them. CDR3 length: 16 amino acids.

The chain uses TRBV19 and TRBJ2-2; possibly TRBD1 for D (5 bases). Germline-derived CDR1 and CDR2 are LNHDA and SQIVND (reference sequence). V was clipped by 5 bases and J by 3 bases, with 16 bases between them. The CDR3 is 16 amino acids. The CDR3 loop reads CASSSLPREYTGELFF. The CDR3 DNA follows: TGTGCCAGTAGTTCCCTCCCCAGGGAATACACCGGGGAGCTGTTTTTT.

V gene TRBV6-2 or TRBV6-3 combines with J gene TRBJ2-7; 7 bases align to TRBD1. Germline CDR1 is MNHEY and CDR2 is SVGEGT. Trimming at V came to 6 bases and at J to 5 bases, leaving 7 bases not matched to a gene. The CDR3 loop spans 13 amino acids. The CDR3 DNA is TGTGCCAGCAGCCTACAGGGGACCCACGAGCAGTACGTC. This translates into CASSLQGTHEQYV.

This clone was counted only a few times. CDR3: CATRTGTYNYGYTF. The CDR3 region has the DNA TGTGCCACCAGGACCGGGACATATAACTATGGCTACACCTTC. The V call is TRBV6-5, the J call TRBJ1-2; perhaps TRBD1 as D (6 bases). The CDR3 contains 14 residues. Germline CDR1 reads MNHEY; CDR2 reads SVGAGI. Trimming cost V 10 bases and J 1 base, with 16 bases left between them.

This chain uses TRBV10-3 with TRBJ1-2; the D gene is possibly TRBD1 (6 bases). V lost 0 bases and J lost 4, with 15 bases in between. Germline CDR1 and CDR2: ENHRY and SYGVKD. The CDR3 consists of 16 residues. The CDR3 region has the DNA TGTGCCATCAGTGAGTCGGGGGCAGCCCAACTCTATGGCTACACCTTC. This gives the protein CAISESGAAQLYGYTF.

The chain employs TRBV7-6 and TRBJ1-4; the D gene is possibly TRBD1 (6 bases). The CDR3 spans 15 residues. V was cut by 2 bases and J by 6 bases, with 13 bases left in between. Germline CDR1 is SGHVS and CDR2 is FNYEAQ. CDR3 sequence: CASSLLGGRDEKLFF. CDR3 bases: TGTGCCAGCAGCTTACTGGGGGGCCGCGATGAAAAACTGTTTTTT.

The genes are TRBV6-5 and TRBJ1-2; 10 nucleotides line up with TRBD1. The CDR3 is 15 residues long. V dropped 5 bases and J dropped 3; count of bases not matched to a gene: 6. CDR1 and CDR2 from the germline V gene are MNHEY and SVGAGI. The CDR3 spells CASSPTGGLYYGYTF. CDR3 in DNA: TGTGCCAGCAGTCCGACAGGGGGCCTATACTATGGCTACACCTTC.

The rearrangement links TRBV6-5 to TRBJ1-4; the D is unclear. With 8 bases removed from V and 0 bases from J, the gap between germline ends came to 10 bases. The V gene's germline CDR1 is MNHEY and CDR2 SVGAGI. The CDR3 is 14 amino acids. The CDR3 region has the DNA TGTGCCAGCGGTCCAATTCCAACTAATGAAAAACTGTTTTTT. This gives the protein CASGPIPTNEKLFF.

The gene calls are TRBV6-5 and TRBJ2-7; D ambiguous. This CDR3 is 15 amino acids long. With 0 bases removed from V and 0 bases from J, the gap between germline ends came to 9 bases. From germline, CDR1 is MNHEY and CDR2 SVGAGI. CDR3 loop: CASSYSPYDSYEQYV. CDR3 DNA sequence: TGTGCCAGCAGTTACTCGCCCTATGACTCCTACGAGCAGTACGTC.

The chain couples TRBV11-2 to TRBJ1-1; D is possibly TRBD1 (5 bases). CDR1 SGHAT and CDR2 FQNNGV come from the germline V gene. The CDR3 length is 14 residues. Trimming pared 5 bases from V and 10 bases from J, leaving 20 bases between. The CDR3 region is CASSPLTGHRGAFF. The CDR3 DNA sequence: TGTGCCAGCAGCCCCCTCACTGGACACCGGGGAGCTTTCTTT.

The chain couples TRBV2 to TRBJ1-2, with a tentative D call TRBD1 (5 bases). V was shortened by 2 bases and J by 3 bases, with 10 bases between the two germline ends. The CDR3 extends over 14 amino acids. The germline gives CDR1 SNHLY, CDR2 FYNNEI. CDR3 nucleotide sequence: TGTGCCAGCAGTGAAATATGGGGGGACTATGGCTACACCTTC. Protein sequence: CASSEIWGDYGYTF.

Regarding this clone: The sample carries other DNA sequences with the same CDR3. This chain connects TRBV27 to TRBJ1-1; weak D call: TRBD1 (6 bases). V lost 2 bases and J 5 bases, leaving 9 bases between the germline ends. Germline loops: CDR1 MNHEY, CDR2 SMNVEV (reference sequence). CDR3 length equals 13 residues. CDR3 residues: CASSLTGRTEAFF. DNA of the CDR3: TGTGCCAGCAGTTTAACAGGGAGGACTGAAGCTTTCTTT.

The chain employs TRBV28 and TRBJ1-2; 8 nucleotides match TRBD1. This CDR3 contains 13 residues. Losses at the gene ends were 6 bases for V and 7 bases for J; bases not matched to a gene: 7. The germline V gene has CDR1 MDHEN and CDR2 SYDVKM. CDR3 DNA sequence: TGTGCCAGCAGCAGGGACAGGTTTGGTGGCTACACCTTC. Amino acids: CASSRDRFGGYTF.

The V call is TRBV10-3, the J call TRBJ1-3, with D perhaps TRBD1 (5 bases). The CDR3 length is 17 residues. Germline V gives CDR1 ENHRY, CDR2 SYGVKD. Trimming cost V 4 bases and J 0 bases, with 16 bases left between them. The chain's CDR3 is CAISARLEGPSGNTIYF. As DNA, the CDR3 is TGTGCCATCAGTGCTCGACTGGAGGGGCCCTCTGGAAACACCATATATTTT.

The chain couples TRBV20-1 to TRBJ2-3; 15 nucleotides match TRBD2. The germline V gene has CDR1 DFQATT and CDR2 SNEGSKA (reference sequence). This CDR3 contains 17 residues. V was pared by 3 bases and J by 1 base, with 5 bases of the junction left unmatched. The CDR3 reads CSASGTSGGRGTDTQYF. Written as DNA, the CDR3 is TGCAGTGCTAGTGGGACTAGCGGGGGGCGGGGCACAGATACGCAGTATTTT.

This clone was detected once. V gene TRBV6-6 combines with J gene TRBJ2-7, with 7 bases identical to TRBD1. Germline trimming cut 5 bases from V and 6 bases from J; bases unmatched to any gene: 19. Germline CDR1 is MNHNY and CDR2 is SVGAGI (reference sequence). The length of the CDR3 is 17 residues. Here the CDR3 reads CASSRQSGTAVRGEQYV. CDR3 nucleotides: TGTGCCAGCAGTCGACAATCAGGGACAGCGGTAAGGGGCGAGCAGTACGTC.

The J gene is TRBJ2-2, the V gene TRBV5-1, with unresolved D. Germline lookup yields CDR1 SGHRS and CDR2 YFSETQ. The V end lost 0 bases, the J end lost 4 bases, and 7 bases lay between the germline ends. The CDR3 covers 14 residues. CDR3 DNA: TGCGCCAGCAGCTTGGTAGCCGGCACCGGGGAGCTGTTTTTT. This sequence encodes CASSLVAGTGELFF.

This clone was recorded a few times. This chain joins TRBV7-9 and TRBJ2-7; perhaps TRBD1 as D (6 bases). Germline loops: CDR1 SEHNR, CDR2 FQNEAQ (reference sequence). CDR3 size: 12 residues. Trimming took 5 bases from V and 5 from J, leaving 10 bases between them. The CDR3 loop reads CASSIGGDEQYF. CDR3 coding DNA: TGTGCCAGCAGCATAGGGGGAGACGAGCAGTACTTC.

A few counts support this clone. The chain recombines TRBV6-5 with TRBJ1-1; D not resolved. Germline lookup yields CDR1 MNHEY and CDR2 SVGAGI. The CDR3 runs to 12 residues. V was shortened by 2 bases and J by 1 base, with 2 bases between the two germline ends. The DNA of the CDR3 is TGTGCCAGCAGTTACAGGAACACTGAAGCTTTCTTT. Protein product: CASSYRNTEAFF.

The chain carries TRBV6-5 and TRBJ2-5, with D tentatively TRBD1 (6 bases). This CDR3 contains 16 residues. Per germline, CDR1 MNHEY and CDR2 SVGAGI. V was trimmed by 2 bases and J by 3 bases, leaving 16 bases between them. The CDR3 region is CASSYLPGTLKETQYF. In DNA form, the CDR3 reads TGTGCCAGCAGTTACCTCCCCGGGACACTCAAAGAGACCCAGTACTTC.

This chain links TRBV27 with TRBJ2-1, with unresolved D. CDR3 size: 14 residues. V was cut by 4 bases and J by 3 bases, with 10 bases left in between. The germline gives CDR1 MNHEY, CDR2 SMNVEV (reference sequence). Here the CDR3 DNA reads TGTGCCAGCAGTTCAGGCCTGAACTACAATGAGCAGTTCTTC. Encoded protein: CASSSGLNYNEQFF.